A selection of T cell receptor beta chains follows, all from one sample in a study of shared clonotypes between healthy human individuals. Using immunoSEQ multiplex PCR, the repertoire was profiled, and TCRdb retains in-frame clones only, with some absent. The sample carries approximately 500,000 clones, 81% recorded once. The specimen sequenced was PBMCs. The origin of the receptors is a woman aged 40 to 50 in good health. Some clones in this sample may be carry-over from other donors' samples. Both conserved end residues are trimmed from each CDR3. The D gene is left open where the match is weak.

CDR3aa,j_gene,v_gene,d_gene
ASSPVYPQGAFEQY,TRBJ2-7,TRBV18,TRBD1
ASSEGGDSKAF,TRBJ1-1,TRBV6-4,-
ASSYSQRFGTETQY,TRBJ2-5,TRBV6-5,-
ASSQDSSRATQY,TRBJ2-3,TRBV5-4,-
ASSSLLAGGTGELF,TRBJ2-2,TRBV7-8,TRBD2
AGEGDWDYGYT,TRBJ1-2,TRBV2,-
ASSESGTGGAYEQY,TRBJ2-7,TRBV14,TRBD1
ASSLAPAGMDEKLF,TRBJ1-4,TRBV5-1,-
ATSSLDGGPFDGELF,TRBJ2-2,TRBV15,-
ASSLGQDEETQY,TRBJ2-5,TRBV5-1,-
ASSLGLADHSYEQY,TRBJ2-7,TRBV5-6,TRBD2
ASSRTSGRNYQETQY,TRBJ2-5,TRBV11-3,TRBD2
ASSSRQGTDTQY,TRBJ2-3,TRBV11-2,-
ASSTGSNQPQH,TRBJ1-5,TRBV28,-
ASSVALTGGPTQY,TRBJ2-3,TRBV9,TRBD1
ASSKRGSPGEAF,TRBJ1-1,TRBV21-1,-
ASSSLRELSSTDTQY,TRBJ2-3,TRBV5-6,-
ASSESFRDKKELF,TRBJ1-4,TRBV6-1,-
ASSVSGTYEQY,TRBJ2-7,TRBV6-1,-
AWTPEQVWGETQY,TRBJ2-5,TRBV30,-
ATSKGASSYNEQF,TRBJ2-1,TRBV10-2,-
ASSGTGVGLTEKLF,TRBJ2-2,TRBV2,TRBD1
ASSPDRGYEKLF,TRBJ1-4,TRBV6-6,TRBD1
ASSPRMGNTEAF,TRBJ1-1,TRBV2,-
ASSLDRGGLEQY,TRBJ2-7,TRBV5-1,-
ASSLSGGLY,TRBJ1-3,TRBV5-1,TRBD1
ASSAGHFFSGNTIY,TRBJ1-3,TRBV9,-
ATDRAPSDSGYT,TRBJ1-2,TRBV2,TRBD1
ASSGIRAPLYGYT,TRBJ1-2,TRBV6-1,-